What follows are 26 T cell receptor beta chains derived from one specimen sequenced in a study of cytomegalovirus exposure and HLA in healthy donors. PCR was performed using 60 Vbeta and 13 Jbeta primers. Profiling relied on immunoSEQ multiplex PCR, and the TCRdb table lists in-frame clones only, not all of them. The sample holds some 190,000 clones, 86% seen once. Sample: PBMCs. The origin of the receptors is a woman aged 25 to 39 in good health and CMV-seronegative.

The chain carries TRBV2 and TRBJ2-1; 7 bases match TRBD2. The CDR3 covers 13 residues. With V trimmed by 7 bases and J by 4 bases, 4 bases remained unmatched. Germline assignment: CDR1 SNHLY and CDR2 FYNNEI. The CDR3 DNA reads as TGTGCCAGCAAGGCGGGAGAGTACAATGAGCAGTTCTTC. Its protein is CASKAGEYNEQFF.

The chain uses TRBV5-5 and TRBJ1-4; 11 bases match TRBD1. In germline, CDR1 is SGHKS, CDR2 YYEKEE (reference sequence). The CDR3 extends over 18 amino acids. The junction had 7 bases not matched to a gene; V was cut back by 0 bases and J by 3 bases. The CDR3 DNA is TGTGCCAGCAGCTTGGCTTACGGACAGGGGGCTGCTAATGAAAAACTGTTTTTT. This sequence encodes CASSLAYGQGAANEKLFF.

The rearrangement joins TRBV2 to TRBJ2-3, with 9 bases matching TRBD1. Germline V gene data show CDR1 as SNHLY and CDR2 as FYNNEI. This CDR3 is built from 13 residues. The chain's CDR3 is CASTGGLTDTQYF. The CDR3 coding sequence is TGTGCTAGTACAGGGGGCCTCACAGATACGCAGTATTTT. Variable domain in full (rest from reference TRBV2 and TRBJ2-3): EPEVTQTPSHQVTQMGQEVILRCVPISNHLYFYWYRQILGQKVEFLVSFYNNEISEKSEIFDDQFSVERPDGSNFTLKIRSTKLEDSAMYFCASTGGLTDTQYFGPGTRLTVL.

The chain has TRBV6-1 and TRBJ2-7, with D perhaps TRBD1 (5 bases). CDR3 size: 14 residues. Looked up from germline, CDR1 is MNHNS and CDR2 is SASEGT. V shed 4 bases and J shed 5 bases, with 15 bases lying between them. CDR3 residues: CASSVGRVSNEQYF. CDR3 sequence (DNA): TGTGCCAGCAGTGTTGGCAGGGTGTCGAACGAGCAGTACTTC.

This clone was seen more than once but under ten times. The chain combines TRBV18 with TRBJ2-7; 10 nucleotides agree with TRBD2. CDR1 and CDR2 from the germline V gene are KGHSH and LQKENI. Trimming cost V 5 bases and J 4 bases; bases outside gene matches: 17. The CDR3 has 18 residues. The CDR3 nucleotides read TGTGCCAGCTCATTTTTCAGCGGGGGGGCGAGCCACACGTACGAGCAGTACTTC. This gives the protein CASSFFSGGASHTYEQYF.

For the CDR3, the DNA is TGTGCCAGCAGCTTAGGGACTAGCGAATACAATGAGCAGTTCTTC. This encodes CASSLGTSEYNEQFF. The chain combines TRBV5-4 with TRBJ2-1; 10 bases are a match to TRBD2. Germline loops: CDR1 SGHNT, CDR2 YYREEE (reference sequence). The CDR3 is 15 residues long. V shed 2 bases, J shed 4 bases, and the junction held 3 bases outside the gene matches.

V usage is TRBV28 and J usage is TRBJ1-1; unclear D gene. Trimming left V 5 bases short and J 3 bases short, with 16 bases between. Germline-derived CDR1 and CDR2 are MDHEN and SYDVKM. The CDR3 sequence is 15 residues long. The CDR3 loop is CASSPQRIWDTEAFF. Here the CDR3 DNA reads TGTGCCAGCAGTCCCCAGAGGATTTGGGACACTGAAGCTTTCTTT.

This clone showed up just a few times. A junction end diverges from the germline sequence, so it may reflect a read error. The chain carries TRBV4-2 and TRBJ2-7, with 8 bases matching TRBD1. Germline V gives CDR1 LGHNA, CDR2 YNFKEQ. There are 17 residues in the CDR3. CDR3 protein: CASSLHGRPGGSNEQYF. The CDR3 region has the DNA TGTGCCAGCAGCCTACACGGTAGGCCAGGGGGCTCCAACGAGCAGTACTTC.

The V call is TRBV28, the J call TRBJ2-3, with TRBD1 matching over 8 bases. V was pared by 2 bases and J by 5 bases, with 6 bases of the junction left unmatched. This CDR3 is built from 15 residues. The germline gives CDR1 MDHEN, CDR2 SYDVKM. The CDR3: CASSLASRGRDTQYF. CDR3 bases: TGTGCCAGCAGTTTAGCGTCCAGGGGGCGAGATACGCAGTATTTT.

The chain has TRBV4-1 and TRBJ1-6; D gene uncertain. The CDR3 consists of 16 residues. Trimming took off 2 bases at V and 10 bases at J, with 18 bases between the two ends. CDR1 and CDR2 (germline): MGHRA, YSYEKL. The CDR3 DNA reads TGCGCCAGCAGCCAACCCGGGGTGGGGAAAGGATCACCCCTCCACTTT. This sequence encodes CASSQPGVGKGSPLHF.

The J gene is TRBJ1-6, the V gene TRBV2; the D gene is possibly TRBD1 (6 bases). In germline, CDR1 is SNHLY, CDR2 FYNNEI. Between the trimmed V and J ends, which lost 7 bases and 6 bases, there was a span of 13 bases. This CDR3 has 14 amino acids. The CDR3: CASKRLQGNSPLHF. The CDR3 coding sequence is TGTGCCAGCAAACGGCTACAGGGTAATTCACCCCTCCACTTT.

The V gene is TRBV27, the J gene TRBJ2-1, with 9 bases aligning to TRBD1. The CDR3 consists of 16 residues. V shed 3 bases, J shed 8 bases, and the junction held 11 bases outside the gene matches. Germline V CDR1 and CDR2: MNHEY, SMNVEV (reference sequence). CDR3 sequence (DNA): TGTGCCAGCAGTTTTTTTCCGGGACAGGGAACCCATGAGCAGTTCTTC. The encoded protein is CASSFFPGQGTHEQFF.

The J gene is TRBJ1-1, the V gene TRBV27; the match to TRBD1 covers 10 bases. Trimming took 6 bases from V and 5 from J; bases not matched to a gene: 6. This CDR3 comprises 14 residues. Germline CDR1 is MNHEY and CDR2 is SMNVEV (reference sequence). In DNA form, the CDR3 reads TGTGCCAGCAGCCGGACAGGGGGATGGACTGAAGCTTTCTTT. It codes for CASSRTGGWTEAFF.

The gene calls are TRBV9 and TRBJ2-1; 10 positions match TRBD2. The germline V gene encodes CDR1 SGDLS and CDR2 YYNGEE. The CDR3 loop spans 17 amino acids. J gave up 6 bases and V 4 bases, and 13 bases lay outside the gene matches. The CDR3 loop reads CASSWQAGGHLINEQFF. The CDR3 DNA reads as TGTGCCAGCAGCTGGCAAGCGGGGGGGCATCTGATCAATGAGCAGTTCTTC. The complete variable domain, with remaining parts taken from reference TRBV9 and TRBJ2-1, reads DSGVTQTPKHLITATGQRVTLRCSPRSGDLSVYWYQQSLDQGLQFLIQYYNGEERAKGNILERFSAQQFPDLHSELNLSSLELGDSALYFCASSWQAGGHLINEQFFGPGTRLTVL.

The chain joins TRBV15 to TRBJ2-7; TRBD2 matches at 7 bases. There are 13 residues in the CDR3. V was pared by 5 bases and J by 4 bases, with 5 bases of the junction left unmatched. CDR1 is LNHNV and CDR2 is YYDKDF in the germline V gene (reference sequence). The CDR3 bases are TGTGCCACCAGCCAGCTGCGGGGGTACGAGCAGTACTTC. Its translation is CATSQLRGYEQYF.

The chain links TRBV7-6 to TRBJ1-2; 10 nucleotides agree with TRBD1. Germline loops: CDR1 SGHVS, CDR2 FNYEAQ. CDR3 length equals 16 residues. V gave up 4 bases and J gave up 1 base; unmatched junction bases: 6. CDR3 sequence: CASSSPGTGVNYGYTF. The CDR3 bases are TGTGCCAGCAGCTCCCCCGGGACAGGGGTTAACTATGGCTACACCTTC. The variable domain in full, completed from reference TRBV7-6 and TRBJ1-2, reads GAGVSQSPRYKVTKRGQDVALRCDPISGHVSLYWYRQALGQGPEFLTYFNYEAQQDKSGLPNDRFSAERPEGSISTLTIQRTEQRDSAMYRCASSSPGTGVNYGYTFGSGTRLTVV.

The chain uses TRBV6-1 and TRBJ2-7, with D maybe TRBD1 (6 bases). This CDR3 is 16 amino acids long. Germline CDR1 is MNHNS and CDR2 is SASEGT. The V gene lost 1 base and the J gene lost 6 bases, with 19 bases spanning the gap. The CDR3 DNA sequence: TGTGCCAGCAGTGAAGGCCACGAAAGGGGGAAAGGCGAGCAGTACTTC. This gives the protein CASSEGHERGKGEQYF.

The V and J genes are TRBV28 and TRBJ2-2; 12 bases align to TRBD1. The V segment lost 4 bases and the J segment 3 bases; nucleotides outside the gene matches: 6. Germline V CDR1 and CDR2: MDHEN, SYDVKM. This CDR3 is 17 amino acids long. The CDR3 protein is CASSSGTGGADTGELFF. CDR3 coding DNA: TGTGCCAGCAGTTCTGGGACAGGGGGCGCGGACACCGGGGAGCTGTTTTTT.

The rearrangement links TRBV5-5 to TRBJ2-3, with 10 bases fitting TRBD2. CDR1 and CDR2 from the germline V gene are SGHKS and YYEKEE (reference sequence). With 2 bases clipped from V and 2 bases from J, the junction kept 5 bases outside the gene matches. The CDR3 is 16 amino acids. The chain's CDR3 is CASSFQRGGATDTQYF. The CDR3 DNA reads TGTGCCAGCAGCTTCCAGCGGGGGGGGGCCACAGATACGCAGTATTTT.

The chain carries TRBV15 and TRBJ2-2, with TRBD2 identical over 7 bases. The CDR3 contains 16 residues. Germline values: CDR1 LNHNV, CDR2 YYDKDF (reference sequence). V shed 3 bases and J 4 bases; nucleotides not matched to a gene: 8. The CDR3: CATSRRAGLGTGELFF. The CDR3, as DNA: TGTGCCACCAGCAGGAGGGCAGGACTAGGCACCGGGGAGCTGTTTTTT.

The V call is TRBV2, the J call TRBJ2-5; D is ambiguous. CDR3 size: 13 residues. The V gene's germline CDR1 is SNHLY and CDR2 FYNNEI. The V end lost 3 bases, the J end lost 2 bases, and 7 bases lay between the germline ends. The CDR3 protein is CASSDQNQETQYF. CDR3 DNA: TGTGCCAGCAGTGACCAGAATCAAGAGACCCAGTACTTC.

The CDR3 region is CAISGTAYEQYF. CDR3 coding DNA: TGTGCCATCTCCGGGACAGCCTACGAGCAGTACTTC. The V gene is TRBV2, the J gene TRBJ2-7, with TRBD1 identical over 7 bases. Germline V gene data show CDR1 as SNHLY and CDR2 as FYNNEI. J was trimmed by 2 bases and V by 10 bases; bases with no gene match: 5. CDR3 length: 12 amino acids.

This chain uses TRBV5-4 with TRBJ1-1, with D unresolved. The CDR3 is made up of 13 amino acids. The germline gives CDR1 SGHNT, CDR2 YYREEE (reference sequence). The V end was cut by 2 bases, the J end by 1 base, with 6 bases between. The CDR3 nucleotides are TGTGCCAGCAGCTTCGGGAGGAACACTGAAGCTTTCTTT. It specifies CASSFGRNTEAFF.

The chain employs TRBV28 and TRBJ2-1; 9 nucleotides line up with TRBD1. The CDR3 runs to 14 residues. V dropped 6 bases and J dropped 6; count of bases not matched to a gene: 6. CDR1 MDHEN and CDR2 SYDVKM come from the germline V gene. CDR3 coding DNA: TGTGCCAGCAGCCAAAACAGGGGGCTCAATGAGCAGTTCTTC. Amino acids: CASSQNRGLNEQFF.

This clone was detected only a few times. This rearrangement joins TRBV5-1 to TRBJ1-5; possible D gene TRBD1, 6 bases. V was pared by 0 bases and J by 3 bases, with 13 bases between. Germline CDR1 SGHRS, CDR2 YFSETQ. The CDR3 is made up of 16 amino acids. In nucleotides, the CDR3 is TGCGCCAGCAGCTTGGGACCACAGGGCGTCAATCAGCCCCAGCATTTT. Protein sequence: CASSLGPQGVNQPQHF.

This sequence joins TRBV5-6 and TRBJ2-1; TRBD1 agrees at 7 bases. From germline, CDR1 is SGHDT and CDR2 YYEEEE. V lost 4 bases, J lost 7 bases, and 5 bases stayed unmatched. The CDR3 sequence is 13 residues long. DNA for the CDR3: TGTGCCAGCAGCGGCGACAGGGTTAATGAGCAGTTCTTC. Residues: CASSGDRVNEQFF.